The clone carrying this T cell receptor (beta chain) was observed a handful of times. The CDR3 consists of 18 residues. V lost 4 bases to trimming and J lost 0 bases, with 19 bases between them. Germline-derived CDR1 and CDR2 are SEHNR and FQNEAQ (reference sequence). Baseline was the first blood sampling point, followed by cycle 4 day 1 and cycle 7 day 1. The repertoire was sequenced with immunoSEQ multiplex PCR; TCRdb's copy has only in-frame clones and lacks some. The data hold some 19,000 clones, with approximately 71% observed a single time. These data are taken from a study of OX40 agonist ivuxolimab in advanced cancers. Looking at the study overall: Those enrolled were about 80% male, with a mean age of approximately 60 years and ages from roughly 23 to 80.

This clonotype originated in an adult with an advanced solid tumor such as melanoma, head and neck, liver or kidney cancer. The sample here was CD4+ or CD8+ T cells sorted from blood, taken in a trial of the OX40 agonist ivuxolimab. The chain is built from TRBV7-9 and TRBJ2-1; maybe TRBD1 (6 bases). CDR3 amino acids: CASSSLTGPSSSYNEQFF. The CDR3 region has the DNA TGTGCCAGCAGCTCGTTGACAGGCCCTTCTAGCTCCTACAATGAGCAGTTCTTC.